The subject of this entry is one TCR beta chain. Antigen specificity is unknown. Use of 60 Vbeta and 13 Jbeta primers characterized the PCR. The method was immunoSEQ multiplex PCR; TCRdb's version includes in-frame clones alone and lacks a portion of them. The top ten hold about 11% of the sample, which has about 100,000 clones, less than 75% seen once. This sample was included in a study of cytomegalovirus exposure and HLA in healthy donors. Whole-study findings and limits: A missense DCLRE1C variant was associated with V- and J-gene trimming of TCR beta chains in a later analysis, and an independent cohort replicated the association. An observed cluster of highly shared sequence variants was recorded as a likely sequencing artifact.

The specimen sequenced was PBMCs. The receptor was derived from a man aged 35 to 55 in good health and CMV-seropositive.

The CDR3: CASSLAWSGDTQYF. CDR3 coding DNA: TGCGCCAGCAGCTTGGCCTGGAGTGGAGATACGCAGTATTTT. The chain recombines TRBV5-1 with TRBJ2-3; D is uncertain. The V gene's germline CDR1 is SGHRS and CDR2 YFSETQ. V gave up 0 bases and J gave up 5 bases, with 10 bases separating them. The CDR3 has 14 residues.